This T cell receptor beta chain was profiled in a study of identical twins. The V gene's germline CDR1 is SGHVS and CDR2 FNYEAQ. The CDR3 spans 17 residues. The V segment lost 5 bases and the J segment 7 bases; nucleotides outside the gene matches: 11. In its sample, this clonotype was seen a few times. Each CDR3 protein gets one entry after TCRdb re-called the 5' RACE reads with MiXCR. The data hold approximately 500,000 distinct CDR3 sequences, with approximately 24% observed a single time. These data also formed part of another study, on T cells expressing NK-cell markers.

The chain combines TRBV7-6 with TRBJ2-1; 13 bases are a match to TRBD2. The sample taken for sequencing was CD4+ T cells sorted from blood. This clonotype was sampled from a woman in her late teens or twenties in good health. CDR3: CASSRMTSGGPLNEQFF. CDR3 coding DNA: TGTGCCAGCAGCCGAATGACTAGCGGGGGGCCCTTAAATGAGCAGTTCTTC.